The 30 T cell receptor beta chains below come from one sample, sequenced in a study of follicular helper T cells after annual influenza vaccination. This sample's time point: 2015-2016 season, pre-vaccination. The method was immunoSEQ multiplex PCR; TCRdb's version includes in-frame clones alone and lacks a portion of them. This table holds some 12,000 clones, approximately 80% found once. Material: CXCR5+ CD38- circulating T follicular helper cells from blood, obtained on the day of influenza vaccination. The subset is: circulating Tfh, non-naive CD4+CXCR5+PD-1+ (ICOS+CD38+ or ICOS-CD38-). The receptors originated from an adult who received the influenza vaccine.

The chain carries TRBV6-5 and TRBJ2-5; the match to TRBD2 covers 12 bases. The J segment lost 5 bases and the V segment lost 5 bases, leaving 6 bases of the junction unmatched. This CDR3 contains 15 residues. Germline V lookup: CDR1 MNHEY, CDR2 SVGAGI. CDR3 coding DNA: TGTGCCAGCAGTCGGACTAGCGGGGTGGGGGAGACCCAGTACTTC. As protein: CASSRTSGVGETQYF.

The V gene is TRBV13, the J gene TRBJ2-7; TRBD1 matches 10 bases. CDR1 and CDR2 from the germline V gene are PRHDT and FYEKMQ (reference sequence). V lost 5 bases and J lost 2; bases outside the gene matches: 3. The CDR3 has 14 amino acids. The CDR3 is CASSTDRGAYEQYF. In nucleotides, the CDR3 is TGTGCCAGCAGCACGGACAGGGGGGCCTACGAGCAGTACTTC.

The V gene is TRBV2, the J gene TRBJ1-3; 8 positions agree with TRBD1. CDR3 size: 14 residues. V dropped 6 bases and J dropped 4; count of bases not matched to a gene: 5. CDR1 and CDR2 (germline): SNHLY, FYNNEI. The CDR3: CASRRTGLGNTIYF. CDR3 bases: TGTGCCAGCAGGAGGACAGGGTTGGGAAACACCATATATTTT. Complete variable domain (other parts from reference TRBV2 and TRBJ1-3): EPEVTQTPSHQVTQMGQEVILRCVPISNHLYFYWYRQILGQKVEFLVSFYNNEISEKSEIFDDQFSVERPDGSNFTLKIRSTKLEDSAMYFCASRRTGLGNTIYFGEGSWLTVV.

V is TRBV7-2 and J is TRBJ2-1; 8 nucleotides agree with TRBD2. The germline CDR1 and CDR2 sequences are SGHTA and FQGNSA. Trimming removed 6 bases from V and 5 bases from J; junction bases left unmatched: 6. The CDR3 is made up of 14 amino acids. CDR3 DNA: TGTGCCAGCAGGGCGGGGGGCCCCCACAATGAGCAGTTCTTC. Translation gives CASRAGGPHNEQFF.

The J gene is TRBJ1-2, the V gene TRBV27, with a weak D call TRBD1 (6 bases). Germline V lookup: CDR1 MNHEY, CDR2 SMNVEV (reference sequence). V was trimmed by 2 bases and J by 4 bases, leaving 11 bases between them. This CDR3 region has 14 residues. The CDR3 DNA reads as TGTGCCAGCAGTTTAAAGGGGGGCGGCTATGGCTACACCTTC. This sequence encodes CASSLKGGGYGYTF.

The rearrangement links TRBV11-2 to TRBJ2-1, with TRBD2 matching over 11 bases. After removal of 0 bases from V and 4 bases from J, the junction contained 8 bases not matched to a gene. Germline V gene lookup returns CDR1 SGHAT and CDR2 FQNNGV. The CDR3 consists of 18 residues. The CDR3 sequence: CASSLDLLGTSGYNEQFF. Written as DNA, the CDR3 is TGTGCCAGCAGCTTAGATCTGCTGGGGACTAGCGGATACAATGAGCAGTTCTTC.

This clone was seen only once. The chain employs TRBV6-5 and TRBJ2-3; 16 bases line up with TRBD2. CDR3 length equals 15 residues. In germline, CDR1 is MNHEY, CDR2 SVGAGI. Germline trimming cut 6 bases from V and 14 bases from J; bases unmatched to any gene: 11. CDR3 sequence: CASSPGTSGGARRYF. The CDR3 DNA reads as TGTGCCAGCAGCCCCGGGACTAGCGGGGGGGCTCGGCGGTATTTT.

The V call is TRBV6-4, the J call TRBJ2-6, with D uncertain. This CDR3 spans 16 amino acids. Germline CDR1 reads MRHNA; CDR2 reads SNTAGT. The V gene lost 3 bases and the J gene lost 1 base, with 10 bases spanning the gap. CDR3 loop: CASSERPLSGANVLTF. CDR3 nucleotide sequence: TGTGCCAGCAGTGAGCGACCGTTGTCTGGGGCCAACGTCCTGACTTTC.

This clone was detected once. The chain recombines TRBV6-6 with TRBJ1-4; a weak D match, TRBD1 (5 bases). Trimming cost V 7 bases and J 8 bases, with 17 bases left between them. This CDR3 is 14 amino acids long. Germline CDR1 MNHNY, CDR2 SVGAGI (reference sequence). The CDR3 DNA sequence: TGTGCCAGCACCGTAGCAATGGGGGGAGAAAAACTGTTTTTT. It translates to CASTVAMGGEKLFF.

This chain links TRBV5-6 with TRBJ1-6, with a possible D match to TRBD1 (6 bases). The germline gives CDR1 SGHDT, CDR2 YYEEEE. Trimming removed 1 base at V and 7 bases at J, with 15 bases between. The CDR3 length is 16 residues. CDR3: CASSLYGQRQNSPLHF. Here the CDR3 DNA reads TGTGCCAGCAGCTTGTACGGACAGAGACAAAATTCACCCCTCCACTTT.

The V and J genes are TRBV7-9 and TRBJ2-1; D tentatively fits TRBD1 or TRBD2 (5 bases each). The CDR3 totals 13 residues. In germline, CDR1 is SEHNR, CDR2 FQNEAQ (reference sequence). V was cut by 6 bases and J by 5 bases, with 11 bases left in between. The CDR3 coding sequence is TGTGCCAGCAGACGAGGGACGAACAATGAGCAGTTCTTC. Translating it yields CASRRGTNNEQFF.

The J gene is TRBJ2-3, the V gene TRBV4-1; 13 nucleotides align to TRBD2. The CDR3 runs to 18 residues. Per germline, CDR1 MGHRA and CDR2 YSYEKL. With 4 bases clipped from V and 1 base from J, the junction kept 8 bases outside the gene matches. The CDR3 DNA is TGCGCCAGCAGCCCAAGACTAGCGGGGGGTCATGGCACAGATACGCAGTATTTT. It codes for CASSPRLAGGHGTDTQYF.

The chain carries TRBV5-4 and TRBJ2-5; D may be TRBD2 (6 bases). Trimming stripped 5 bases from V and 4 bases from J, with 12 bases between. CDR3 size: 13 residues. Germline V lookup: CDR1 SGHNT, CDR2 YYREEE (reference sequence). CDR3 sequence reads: CASSPVGGETQYF. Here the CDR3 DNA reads TGTGCCAGCAGTCCCGTGGGGGGAGAGACCCAGTACTTC.

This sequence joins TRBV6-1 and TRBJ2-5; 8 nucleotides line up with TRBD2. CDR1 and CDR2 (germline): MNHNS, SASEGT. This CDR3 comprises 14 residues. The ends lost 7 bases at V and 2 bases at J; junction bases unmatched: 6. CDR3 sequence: CASKEVAGQETQYF. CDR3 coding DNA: TGTGCCAGCAAGGAAGTAGCGGGGCAAGAGACCCAGTACTTC.

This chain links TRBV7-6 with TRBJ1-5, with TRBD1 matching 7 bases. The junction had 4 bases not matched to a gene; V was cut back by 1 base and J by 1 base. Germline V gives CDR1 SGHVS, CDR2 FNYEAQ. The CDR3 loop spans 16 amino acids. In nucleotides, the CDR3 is TGTGCCAGCAGCTTAGGACAGGGAAGGAGCAATCAGCCCCAGCATTTT. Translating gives CASSLGQGRSNQPQHF.

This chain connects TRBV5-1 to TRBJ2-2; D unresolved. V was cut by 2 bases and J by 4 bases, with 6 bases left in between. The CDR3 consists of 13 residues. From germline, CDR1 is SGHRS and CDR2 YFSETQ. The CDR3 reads CASSFEITGELFF. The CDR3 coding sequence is TGCGCCAGCAGCTTTGAGATCACCGGGGAGCTGTTTTTT. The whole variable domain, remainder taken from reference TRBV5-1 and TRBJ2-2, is KAGVTQTPRYLIKTRGQQVTLSCSPISGHRSVSWYQQTPGQGLQFLFEYFSETQRNKGNFPGRFSGRQFSNSRSEMNVSTLELGDSALYLCASSFEITGELFFGEGSRLTVL.

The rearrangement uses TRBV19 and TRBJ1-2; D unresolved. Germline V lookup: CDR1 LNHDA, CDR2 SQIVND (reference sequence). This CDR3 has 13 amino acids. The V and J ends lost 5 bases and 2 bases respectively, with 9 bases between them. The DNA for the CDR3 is TGTGCCAGTAGTCAAAGGGAGAACTATGGCTACACCTTC. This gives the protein CASSQRENYGYTF.

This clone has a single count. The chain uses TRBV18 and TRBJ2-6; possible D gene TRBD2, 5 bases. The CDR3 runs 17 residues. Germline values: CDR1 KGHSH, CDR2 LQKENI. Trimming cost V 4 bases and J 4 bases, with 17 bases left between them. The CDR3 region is CASSLQTDWRGANVLTF. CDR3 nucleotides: TGTGCCAGCTCACTTCAGACCGACTGGAGGGGGGCCAACGTCCTGACTTTC. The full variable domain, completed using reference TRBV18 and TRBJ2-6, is NAGVMQNPRHLVRRRGQEARLRCSPMKGHSHVYWYRQLPEEGLKFMVYLQKENIIDESGMPKERFSAEFPKEGPSILRIQQVVRGDSAAYFCASSLQTDWRGANVLTFGAGSRLTVL.

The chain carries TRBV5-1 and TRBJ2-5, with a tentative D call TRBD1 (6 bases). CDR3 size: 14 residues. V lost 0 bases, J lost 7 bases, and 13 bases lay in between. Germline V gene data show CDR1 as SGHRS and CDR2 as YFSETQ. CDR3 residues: CASSLESVGATQYF. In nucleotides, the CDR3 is TGCGCCAGCAGCTTGGAGTCGGTGGGGGCGACCCAGTACTTC.

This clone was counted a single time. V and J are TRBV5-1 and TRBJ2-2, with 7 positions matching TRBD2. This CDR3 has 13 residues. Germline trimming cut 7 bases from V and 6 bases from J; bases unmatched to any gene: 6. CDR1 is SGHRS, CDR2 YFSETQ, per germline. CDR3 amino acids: CASRGREAGELFF. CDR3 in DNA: TGCGCCAGCCGAGGGAGGGAGGCCGGGGAGCTGTTTTTT.

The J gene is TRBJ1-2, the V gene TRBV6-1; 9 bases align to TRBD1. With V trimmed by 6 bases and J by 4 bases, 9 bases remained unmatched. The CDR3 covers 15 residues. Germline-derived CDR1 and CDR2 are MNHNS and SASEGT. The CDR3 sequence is CASSIETGGSYGYTF. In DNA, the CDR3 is TGTGCCAGCAGCATAGAGACAGGGGGGAGCTATGGCTACACCTTC.

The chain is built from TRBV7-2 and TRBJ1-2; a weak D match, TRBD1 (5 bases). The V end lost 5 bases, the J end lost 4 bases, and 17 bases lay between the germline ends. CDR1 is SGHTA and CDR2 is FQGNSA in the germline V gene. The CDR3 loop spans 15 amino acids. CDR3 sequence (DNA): TGTGCCAGCAGCCCCGACGGGGCCCCTTCCTATGGCTACACCTTC. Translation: CASSPDGAPSYGYTF.

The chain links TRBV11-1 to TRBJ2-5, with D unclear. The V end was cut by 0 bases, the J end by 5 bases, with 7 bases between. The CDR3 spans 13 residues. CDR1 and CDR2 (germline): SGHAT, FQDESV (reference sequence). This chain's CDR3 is CASSLAHTETQYF. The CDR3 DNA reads TGTGCCAGCAGCTTAGCGCACACGGAGACCCAGTACTTC.

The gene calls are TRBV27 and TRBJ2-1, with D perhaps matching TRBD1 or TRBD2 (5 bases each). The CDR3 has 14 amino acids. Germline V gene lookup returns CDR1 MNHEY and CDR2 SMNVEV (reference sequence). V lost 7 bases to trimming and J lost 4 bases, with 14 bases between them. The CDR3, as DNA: TGTGCCAGCAAACCGAGGGGACCGTACAATGAGCAGTTCTTC. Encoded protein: CASKPRGPYNEQFF.

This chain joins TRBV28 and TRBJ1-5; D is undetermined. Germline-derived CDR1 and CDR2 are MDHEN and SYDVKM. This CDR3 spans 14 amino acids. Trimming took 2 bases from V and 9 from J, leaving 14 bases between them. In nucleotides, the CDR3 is TGTGCCAGCAGTTTACCCCCCAATCCCCGGCCCCAGCATTTT. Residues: CASSLPPNPRPQHF.

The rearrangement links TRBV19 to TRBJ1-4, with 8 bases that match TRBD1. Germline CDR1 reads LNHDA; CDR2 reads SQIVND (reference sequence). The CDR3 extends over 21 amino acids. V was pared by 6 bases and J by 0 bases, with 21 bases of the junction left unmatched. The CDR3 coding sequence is TGTGCCAGTAGCTTGGCTGGCGGACAGGGAAGATTTTTTGCAACTAATGAAAAACTGTTTTTT. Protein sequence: CASSLAGGQGRFFATNEKLFF.

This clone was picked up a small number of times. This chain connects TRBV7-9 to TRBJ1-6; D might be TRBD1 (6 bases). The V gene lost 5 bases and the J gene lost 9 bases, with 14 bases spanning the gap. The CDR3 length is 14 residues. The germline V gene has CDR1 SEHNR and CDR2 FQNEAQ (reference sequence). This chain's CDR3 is CASSQEGGGSPLHF. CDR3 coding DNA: TGTGCCAGCAGCCAGGAGGGGGGAGGTTCACCCCTCCACTTT. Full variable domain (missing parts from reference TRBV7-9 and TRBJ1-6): DTGVSQNPRHKITKRGQNVTFRCDPISEHNRLYWYRQTLGQGPEFLTYFQNEAQLEKSRLLSDRFSAERPKGSFSTLEIQRTEQGDSAMYLCASSQEGGGSPLHFGNGTRLTVT.

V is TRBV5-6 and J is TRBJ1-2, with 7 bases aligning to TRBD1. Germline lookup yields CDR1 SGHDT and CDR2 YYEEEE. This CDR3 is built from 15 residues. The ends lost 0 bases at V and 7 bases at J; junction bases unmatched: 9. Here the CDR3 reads CASSLGGGQALGYTF. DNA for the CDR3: TGTGCCAGCAGCTTGGGGGGCGGACAGGCCCTTGGCTACACCTTC.

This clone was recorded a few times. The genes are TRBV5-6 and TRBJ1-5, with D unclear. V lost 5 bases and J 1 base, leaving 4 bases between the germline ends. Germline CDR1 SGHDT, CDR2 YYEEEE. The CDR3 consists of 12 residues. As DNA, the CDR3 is TGTGCCAGCAGTGTAAGCAATCAGCCCCAGCATTTT. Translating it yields CASSVSNQPQHF.

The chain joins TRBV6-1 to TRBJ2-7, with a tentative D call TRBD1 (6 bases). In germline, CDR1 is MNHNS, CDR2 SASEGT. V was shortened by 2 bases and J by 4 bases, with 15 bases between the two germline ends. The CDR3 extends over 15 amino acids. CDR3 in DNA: TGTGCCAGCAGTGAACCTTTCGGGACACATTACGAGCAGTACTTC. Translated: CASSEPFGTHYEQYF.